This T cell receptor (beta chain) is from a study of cytomegalovirus exposure and HLA in healthy donors. This CDR3 is 18 amino acids long. A multiplex PCR was run with 60 Vbeta primers and 13 Jbeta primers. Sequencing used immunoSEQ multiplex PCR; TCRdb keeps in-frame clones, though not all of them. The listing contains about 210,000 clones. The chain joins TRBV21-1 to TRBJ2-7; the table's D call, TRBD1, was not checked against the DNA. TRBV21-1 is a pseudogene segment. The material sequenced was PBMCs. The TCR comes from a woman aged 25 to 39 in good health and CMV-seropositive. CDR3 amino acids: CASSKVGTRIRSSYEQYF. CDR3 nucleotide sequence: TGTGCCAGCAGCAAAGTCGGGACACGGATTAGGAGCTCCTACGAGCAGTACTTC.